This passage covers 24 T cell receptor beta chains from one sample sequenced in a study of radiotherapy plus CTLA-4 blockade in lung cancer. Measured with immunoSEQ multiplex PCR; TCRdb has only the in-frame clones, and not every one. This table holds tens of thousands of clones, 65% to 85% found once. The input for sequencing was peripheral blood, taken from a patient treated with radiotherapy plus ipilimumab. The receptor source for this set is a human donor with non-small cell lung cancer whose response to radiotherapy plus ipilimumab could not be evaluated.

This sequence joins TRBV4-1 and TRBJ1-6, with 8 bases lining up with TRBD1. Germline V gene lookup returns CDR1 MGHRA and CDR2 YSYEKL. This CDR3 region has 15 residues. The V gene end was trimmed by 0 bases and the J gene end by 8 bases; junction bases not matched to a gene: 3. CDR3 in DNA: TGCGCCAGCAGCCAAGAGGTGACAGGGGATTCACCCCTCCACTTT. Its protein product is CASSQEVTGDSPLHF.

The V call is TRBV19, the J call TRBJ2-1; 13 positions match TRBD2. This CDR3 contains 15 residues. From germline, CDR1 is LNHDA and CDR2 SQIVND (reference sequence). V shed 7 bases and J 6 bases; nucleotides not matched to a gene: 6. CDR3 in DNA: TGTGCCAGTATGAGGTGGACTAGCGGGAGCAATGAGCAGTTCTTC. It yields the protein CASMRWTSGSNEQFF.

In regard to this clone: A read error may produce the germline difference seen at one junction end. The CDR3 DNA reads TGTGCCAGCAGCTCGAGACTCGTCTTT. It specifies CASSSRLVF. This chain connects TRBV7-2 to TRBJ1-1; no reliable D call. This CDR3 is 9 amino acids long. Germline values: CDR1 SGHTA, CDR2 FQGNSA.

DNA for the CDR3: TGTGCCAGCTCACCGTCCTCCGGGACAGGGGGCCATTACGAGCAGTACTTC. The encoded protein is CASSPSSGTGGHYEQYF. The chain employs TRBV18 and TRBJ2-7; 12 positions match TRBD1. CDR3 size: 17 residues. Germline V gives CDR1 KGHSH, CDR2 LQKENI. The V and J ends lost 3 bases and 4 bases, in that order; junction bases with no gene match: 10.

This clone was seen a handful of times. V gene TRBV6-6 combines with J gene TRBJ1-1, with 7 nucleotides matching TRBD1. The length of the CDR3 is 15 residues. CDR1 is MNHNY, CDR2 SVGAGI, per germline (reference sequence). V trimming: 2 bases; J trimming: 1 base; junction bases outside the gene matches: 4. In nucleotides, the CDR3 is TGTGCCAGCAGTTACCCGGGACAGCGGAACACTGAAGCTTTCTTT. Its protein product is CASSYPGQRNTEAFF.

The chain is built from TRBV23-1 and TRBJ1-5, with a possible D match to TRBD1 (5 bases). TRBV23-1 is an ORF, and what it does is uncertain. Trimming removed 4 bases at V and 4 bases at J, with 17 bases between. CDR3 length: 16 residues. The CDR3 is CASSRTYSGDNQPQHF. The CDR3, as DNA: TGCGCCAGCAGTCGCACCTACTCGGGGGATAATCAGCCCCAGCATTTT.

In this sample, this clone turned up a few times. The chain links TRBV4-3 to TRBJ2-7, with 10 nucleotides matching TRBD2. Trimming at V came to 3 bases and at J to 2 bases, leaving 4 bases not matched to a gene. Per the germline V gene, CDR1 is LGHNA and CDR2 is YSLEER. This CDR3 has 15 amino acids. CDR3 loop: CASSHLAGAPYEQYF. Here the CDR3 DNA reads TGCGCCAGCAGCCATCTAGCGGGGGCCCCCTACGAGCAGTACTTC.

This chain links TRBV7-2 with TRBJ2-2, with 10 bases that match TRBD1. Germline loops: CDR1 SGHTA, CDR2 FQGNSA. The length of the CDR3 is 18 residues. Losses at the gene ends were 2 bases for V and 7 bases for J; bases not matched to a gene: 13. The CDR3 bases are TGTGCCAGCAGCTTATCCCCCCCGGGACAGGGGATTAGCGGGGAGCTGTTTTTT. This translates into CASSLSPPGQGISGELFF.

The V gene is TRBV12-5, the J gene TRBJ2-3, with D tentatively TRBD1 (6 bases). This CDR3 has 12 amino acids. Trimming pared 9 bases from V and 1 base from J, leaving 8 bases between. Germline V gives CDR1 LGHNT, CDR2 FRNRAP. CDR3 coding DNA: TGTGCTAGGGACAGTCGCACAGATACGCAGTATTTT. It is translated as CARDSRTDTQYF.

The chain employs TRBV11-2 and TRBJ1-5; D possibly corresponds to TRBD1 (5 bases). This CDR3 is 15 amino acids long. CDR1 and CDR2 (germline): SGHAT, FQNNGV. Between the trimmed V and J ends, which lost 3 bases and 3 bases, there was a span of 12 bases. The DNA of the CDR3 is TGTGCCAGCAGCTTGAATGGGGCCTTCAATCAGCCCCAGCATTTT. It specifies CASSLNGAFNQPQHF.

In DNA, the CDR3 is TGTGCCAGCTCACCATTAACTAGCAGTTCCTACGAGCAGTACTTC. Encoded protein: CASSPLTSSSYEQYF. The chain carries TRBV18 and TRBJ2-7; maybe TRBD2 (6 bases). This CDR3 has 15 residues. CDR1 and CDR2 (germline): KGHSH, LQKENI. V lost 2 bases and J lost 1, with 12 bases in between.

The V and J genes are TRBV7-2 and TRBJ2-1; 13 nucleotides line up with TRBD2. The CDR3 loop spans 18 amino acids. Germline values: CDR1 SGHTA, CDR2 FQGNSA. With 4 bases clipped from V and 6 bases from J, the junction kept 12 bases outside the gene matches. The CDR3 protein is CASSSSTSGTSGINEQFF. CDR3 bases: TGTGCCAGCAGCTCATCTACATCCGGGACTAGCGGGATCAATGAGCAGTTCTTC.

This chain joins TRBV27 and TRBJ2-7, with a weak D call TRBD1 (6 bases). Trimming removed 5 bases from V and 7 bases from J, with 15 bases in between. Germline CDR1 is MNHEY and CDR2 is SMNVEV (reference sequence). The CDR3 covers 13 residues. The CDR3 spells CASSPGQRVEQYF. The CDR3 nucleotides read TGTGCCAGCAGTCCCGGACAGCGAGTAGAGCAGTACTTC.

The rearrangement links TRBV5-1 to TRBJ2-3; weak D call: TRBD2 (5 bases). V lost 1 base and J lost 2, with 11 bases in between. Looked up from germline, CDR1 is SGHRS and CDR2 is YFSETQ. This CDR3 comprises 15 residues. The chain's CDR3 is CASSLSGPTTDTQYF. The DNA for the CDR3 is TGCGCCAGCAGCTTGAGCGGACCCACCACAGATACGCAGTATTTT.

The rearrangement joins TRBV7-2 to TRBJ2-7; D gene ambiguous. Between the trimmed V and J ends, which lost 3 bases and 4 bases, there was a span of 16 bases. The CDR3 contains 15 residues. The germline gives CDR1 SGHTA, CDR2 FQGNSA. CDR3: CASSFSVVEWYEQYF. CDR3 bases: TGTGCCAGCAGCTTCTCGGTGGTCGAGTGGTACGAGCAGTACTTC.

The chain uses TRBV5-1 and TRBJ2-4; the match to TRBD2 covers 8 bases. With 3 bases clipped from V and 8 bases from J, the junction kept 10 bases outside the gene matches. CDR3 length equals 15 residues. Germline CDR1 and CDR2: SGHRS and YFSETQ. In nucleotides, the CDR3 is TGCGCCAGCAGCTGGGGGACCGGGACTAGAGACATTCAGTACTTC. It is translated as CASSWGTGTRDIQYF. The full variable domain, its missing parts supplied by reference TRBV5-1 and TRBJ2-4, is KAGVTQTPRYLIKTRGQQVTLSCSPISGHRSVSWYQQTPGQGLQFLFEYFSETQRNKGNFPGRFSGRQFSNSRSEMNVSTLELGDSALYLCASSWGTGTRDIQYFGAGTRLSVL.

This clone was observed a few times. CDR3 nucleotides: TGTGCCAGCAGCTTGAGCGCGGGAGGGAGCGGTTACGAGCAGTACTTC. It encodes CASSLSAGGSGYEQYF. This chain connects TRBV5-4 to TRBJ2-7; 9 nucleotides agree with TRBD2. J was trimmed by 4 bases and V by 1 base; bases with no gene match: 9. This CDR3 comprises 16 residues. Germline CDR1 reads SGHNT; CDR2 reads YYREEE (reference sequence).

The chain couples TRBV19 to TRBJ2-3, with 11 nucleotides matching TRBD2. The germline CDR1 and CDR2 sequences are LNHDA and SQIVND (reference sequence). The CDR3 is 16 amino acids. V trimming: 5 bases; J trimming: 0 bases; junction bases outside the gene matches: 4. The CDR3 loop reads CASSDGTSGSTDTQYF. CDR3 in DNA: TGTGCCAGTAGTGACGGGACTAGCGGCAGCACAGATACGCAGTATTTT.

This clone is medium-sized (0.01 to 0.1%). The CDR3 DNA is TGTGCCAGTCATCGGGACAGTCTAAACATTCAGTACTTC. Protein sequence: CASHRDSLNIQYF. The rearrangement links TRBV5-6 to TRBJ2-4; 7 bases are a match to TRBD1. The length of the CDR3 is 13 residues. Trimming removed 8 bases from V and 6 bases from J; junction bases left unmatched: 8. Germline CDR1 and CDR2: SGHDT and YYEEEE. Using reference TRBV5-6 and TRBJ2-4 for the parts outside the CDR3, the full variable domain is DAGVTQSPTHLIKTRGQQVTLRCSPKSGHDTVSWYQQALGQGPQFIFQYYEEEERQRGNFPDRFSGHQFPNYSSELNVNALLLGDSALYLCASHRDSLNIQYFGAGTRLSVL.

V and J are TRBV5-4 and TRBJ2-3; 9 positions match TRBD2. The germline CDR1 and CDR2 sequences are SGHNT and YYREEE (reference sequence). The CDR3 is made up of 16 amino acids. V lost 2 bases and J lost 6; bases outside the gene matches: 10. The DNA of the CDR3 is TGTGCCAGCAGCTTCGGCGGGGGGGCGGCGTTGGATACGCAGTATTTT. Translating gives CASSFGGGAALDTQYF. Together with reference TRBV5-4 and TRBJ2-3, the CDR3 gives the full variable domain: ETGVTQSPTHLIKTRGQQVTLRCSSQSGHNTVSWYQQALGQGPQFIFQYYREEENGRGNFPPRFSGLQFPNYSSELNVNALELDDSALYLCASSFGGGAALDTQYFGPGTRLTVL.

The V call is TRBV20-1, the J call TRBJ2-2, with 7 nucleotides matching TRBD2. The CDR3 contains 11 residues. Trimming removed 3 bases from V and 8 bases from J; junction bases left unmatched: 0. From germline, CDR1 is DFQATT and CDR2 SNEGSKA (reference sequence). The CDR3 is CSARRGGELFF. The CDR3 nucleotides read TGCAGTGCTAGGCGGGGGGGGGAGCTGTTTTTT.

The sample holds a few counts of this clone. This chain joins TRBV6-6 and TRBJ1-1, with D possibly matching TRBD1 (5 bases). Germline V lookup: CDR1 MNHNY, CDR2 SVGAGI (reference sequence). Trimming left V 6 bases short and J 4 bases short, with 18 bases between. The CDR3 totals 15 residues. CDR3 loop: CASRPHDRRGTEAFF. CDR3 in DNA: TGTGCCAGCAGGCCGCACGACCGGAGGGGCACTGAAGCTTTCTTT.

V and J are TRBV9 and TRBJ2-2, with no clear D. V was clipped by 1 base and J by 3 bases, with 4 bases between them. CDR1 and CDR2 from the germline V gene are SGDLS and YYNGEE. The CDR3 has 13 amino acids. CDR3 residues: CASSVRDTGELFF. The CDR3 DNA sequence: TGTGCCAGCAGCGTACGCGACACCGGGGAGCTGTTTTTT.

The chain couples TRBV4-1 to TRBJ1-6; 9 positions match TRBD1. Germline CDR1 MGHRA, CDR2 YSYEKL. This CDR3 has 15 residues. The ends lost 3 bases at V and 8 bases at J; junction bases unmatched: 5. CDR3 loop: CASSQGQGLDSPLHF. CDR3 in DNA: TGCGCCAGCAGCCAGGGACAGGGTTTGGATTCACCCCTCCACTTT.